Below are 5 T cell receptor beta chains sequenced from a single sample in a study of blood T cell repertoires in COVID-19. Produced via immunoSEQ multiplex PCR; TCRdb's table is partial and in-frame only. The repertoire has roughly 40,000 clones, around 94% of them found once; the top ten carry around 0.37%. Material for sequencing was peripheral blood. Receptors were obtained from a man aged 45-60 years with COVID-19, enrolled during active disease.

The CDR3 is CSARRPSRNNEQFF. Here the CDR3 DNA reads TGCAGCGCCCGTCGGCCTAGCCGGAACAATGAGCAGTTCTTC. This rearrangement joins TRBV29-1 to TRBJ2-1; possible D gene TRBD2, 5 bases. The CDR3 sequence is 14 residues long. Trimming pared 7 bases from V and 5 bases from J, leaving 18 bases between. Germline V lookup: CDR1 SQVTM, CDR2 ANQGSEA.

This rearrangement joins TRBV28 to TRBJ1-5; 8 positions match TRBD1. The J segment lost 4 bases and the V segment lost 6 bases, leaving 23 bases of the junction unmatched. The CDR3 is 20 amino acids. CDR1 and CDR2 from the germline V gene are MDHEN and SYDVKM. The CDR3 loop reads CASSPGTGYFGALGNQPQHF. For the CDR3, the DNA is TGTGCCAGCAGCCCCGGGACAGGCTATTTTGGGGCCTTAGGGAATCAGCCCCAGCATTTT.

V and J are TRBV5-1 and TRBJ1-1, with 10 nucleotides matching TRBD1. V shed 4 bases and J 6 bases; nucleotides not matched to a gene: 9. Germline V lookup: CDR1 SGHRS, CDR2 YFSETQ. CDR3 length equals 15 residues. The CDR3 region is CASSEIDRGHAEAFF. In DNA, the CDR3 is TGCGCCAGCAGCGAGATAGACAGGGGGCATGCTGAAGCTTTCTTT.

The V and J genes are TRBV2 and TRBJ2-1; D gene ambiguous. Trimming left V 5 bases short and J 6 bases short, with 14 bases between. CDR3 length: 14 residues. Germline values: CDR1 SNHLY, CDR2 FYNNEI. The CDR3 nucleotides are TGTGCCAGCAGTTCGATAGTAGCCTCCAATGAGCAGTTCTTC. Translated: CASSSIVASNEQFF. Full variable domain (rest looked up from reference TRBV2 and TRBJ2-1): EPEVTQTPSHQVTQMGQEVILRCVPISNHLYFYWYRQILGQKVEFLVSFYNNEISEKSEIFDDQFSVERPDGSNFTLKIRSTKLEDSAMYFCASSSIVASNEQFFGPGTRLTVL.

The chain employs TRBV29-1 and TRBJ2-2; D gene uncertain. V was pared by 7 bases and J by 4 bases, with 13 bases between. The CDR3 covers 13 residues. The germline CDR1 and CDR2 sequences are SQVTM and ANQGSEA. The CDR3 DNA sequence: TGCAGCGCCGAGCTCCACAGCACCGGGGAGCTGTTTTTT. Encoded protein: CSAELHSTGELFF.